This is a list of T cell receptor beta chains from one sample in a study of blood T cell repertoires in COVID-19. Clones were read by immunoSEQ multiplex PCR, and TCRdb kept only the in-frame ones, dropping some. This repertoire shows 170,000 or so clones, roughly 88% found once; its top ten account for approximately 2.9%. Sequenced material: peripheral blood. The origin of the receptors is a woman aged 60-75 years with acute or convalescent COVID-19. Both conserved end residues are part of each CDR3. Each record gives: J gene, clone size, V gene, D gene, CDR3 protein, CDR3 DNA. The D gene is left open where the match is weak. Where a row states a size, it is once, few, many or the class of an expanded clone; other rows omit it.

j_gene: TRBJ2-2
abundance: -
v_gene: TRBV12-5
d_gene: -
CDR3aa: CASGSEQGGTGELFF
CDR3nt: TGTGCTAGTGGTTCCGAACAGGGAGGGACCGGGGAGCTGTTTTTT

j_gene: TRBJ1-1
abundance: -
v_gene: TRBV2
d_gene: TRBD1
CDR3aa: CASSSLQGATAFF
CDR3nt: TGTGCCAGCAGTAGCTTACAGGGGGCGACGGCTTTCTTT

j_gene: TRBJ1-1
abundance: -
v_gene: TRBV11-2
d_gene: -
CDR3aa: CASSRLRDSLRAFF
CDR3nt: TGTGCCAGCAGCCGACTCCGGGACTCGCTTCGGGCTTTCTTT

j_gene: TRBJ1-3
abundance: -
v_gene: TRBV27
d_gene: -
CDR3aa: CASSSSPGGTIYF
CDR3nt: TGTGCCAGCAGTTCCTCCCCCGGGGGCACCATATATTTT

j_gene: TRBJ2-3
abundance: -
v_gene: TRBV6-2/TRBV6-3
d_gene: TRBD1
CDR3aa: CASSDRDGTDTQYF
CDR3nt: TGTGCCAGCAGTGACAGGGACGGCACAGATACGCAGTATTTT

j_gene: TRBJ1-1
abundance: -
v_gene: TRBV4-3
d_gene: -
CDR3aa: CASSQDARNTEAFF
CDR3nt: TGCGCCAGCAGCCAAGATGCGCGGAACACTGAAGCTTTCTTT

j_gene: TRBJ1-3
abundance: -
v_gene: TRBV28
d_gene: -
CDR3aa: CASTLGGAGNTIYF
CDR3nt: TGTGCCAGCACCCTAGGGGGGGCTGGAAACACCATATATTTT

j_gene: TRBJ2-7
abundance: -
v_gene: TRBV28
d_gene: TRBD1
CDR3aa: CASSTQQGDEQYF
CDR3nt: TGTGCCAGCAGTACCCAACAGGGGGACGAGCAGTACTTC

j_gene: TRBJ1-1
abundance: -
v_gene: TRBV18
d_gene: -
CDR3aa: CASSPIPGGTEAFF
CDR3nt: TGTGCCAGCTCACCAATTCCCGGAGGCACTGAAGCTTTCTTT

j_gene: TRBJ1-4
abundance: -
v_gene: TRBV7-2
d_gene: -
CDR3aa: CASSPGGGREKLFF
CDR3nt: TGTGCCAGCAGCCCTGGAGGTGGAAGGGAAAAACTGTTTTTT

j_gene: TRBJ2-7
abundance: -
v_gene: TRBV10-3
d_gene: TRBD1
CDR3aa: CAISLTGNEQYF
CDR3nt: TGTGCCATCAGTCTGACAGGGAACGAGCAGTACTTC

j_gene: TRBJ2-3
abundance: -
v_gene: TRBV4-2
d_gene: TRBD1
CDR3aa: CASSQATRGHGTDTQYF
CDR3nt: TGTGCCAGCAGCCAAGCAACCAGGGGGCACGGCACAGATACGCAGTATTTT

j_gene: TRBJ2-1
abundance: -
v_gene: TRBV30
d_gene: TRBD2
CDR3aa: CAWSVLSGGAYNEQFF
CDR3nt: TGTGCCTGGAGTGTACTAAGCGGGGGGGCCTACAATGAGCAGTTCTTC

j_gene: TRBJ1-3
abundance: -
v_gene: TRBV5-1
d_gene: -
CDR3aa: CASSLSNSAGNTIYF
CDR3nt: TGCGCCAGCAGCTTAAGCAACAGTGCTGGAAACACCATATATTTT

j_gene: TRBJ1-1
abundance: -
v_gene: TRBV6-1
d_gene: -
CDR3aa: CASSEAVWNTEAFF
CDR3nt: TGTGCCAGCAGTGAGGCAGTATGGAACACTGAAGCTTTCTTT

j_gene: TRBJ2-1
abundance: -
v_gene: TRBV9
d_gene: -
CDR3aa: CASNQGQSTYNEQFF
CDR3nt: TGTGCCAGCAACCAAGGACAGTCAACTTACAATGAGCAGTTCTTC

j_gene: TRBJ2-7
abundance: -
v_gene: TRBV9
d_gene: TRBD2
CDR3aa: CASSTQASGDFYEQYF
CDR3nt: TGTGCCAGCAGCACCCAAGCTAGCGGGGACTTCTACGAGCAGTACTTC

j_gene: TRBJ1-4
abundance: -
v_gene: TRBV28
d_gene: -
CDR3aa: CASSTSASGGEKLFF
CDR3nt: TGTGCCAGCAGTACCTCGGCCTCGGGAGGTGAAAAACTGTTTTTT

j_gene: TRBJ1-2
abundance: -
v_gene: TRBV6-5
d_gene: -
CDR3aa: CASSTQGNYGYTF
CDR3nt: TGTGCCAGCAGTACACAGGGAAACTATGGCTACACCTTC

j_gene: TRBJ2-5
abundance: -
v_gene: TRBV5-5
d_gene: TRBD1
CDR3aa: CASSSWDSQETQYF
CDR3nt: TGTGCCAGCAGCTCTTGGGACAGCCAAGAGACCCAGTACTTC

j_gene: TRBJ2-5
abundance: -
v_gene: TRBV4-1
d_gene: TRBD2
CDR3aa: CASSQDRGLALETQYF
CDR3nt: TGCGCCAGCAGCCAAGATCGGGGACTAGCCCTCGAGACCCAGTACTTC

j_gene: TRBJ2-5
abundance: few
v_gene: TRBV6-5
d_gene: -
CDR3aa: CASSRDIQETQYF
CDR3nt: TGTGCCAGCAGTCGGGACATCCAAGAGACCCAGTACTTC

j_gene: TRBJ2-1
abundance: -
v_gene: TRBV2
d_gene: -
CDR3aa: CASSGTLQSEQFF
CDR3nt: TGTGCCAGCAGTGGGACACTACAATCTGAGCAGTTCTTC

j_gene: TRBJ2-3
abundance: few
v_gene: TRBV15
d_gene: TRBD1
CDR3aa: CATSRNLGQGATDTQYF
CDR3nt: TGTGCCACCAGCCGCAACCTTGGACAGGGGGCCACAGATACGCAGTATTTT

j_gene: TRBJ2-3
abundance: -
v_gene: TRBV6-5
d_gene: -
CDR3aa: CAAQGTVSTDTQYF
CDR3nt: TGTGCCGCACAGGGAACGGTAAGCACAGATACGCAGTATTTT

j_gene: TRBJ2-3
abundance: -
v_gene: TRBV6-5
d_gene: TRBD1
CDR3aa: CASKPGQSTDTQYF
CDR3nt: TGTGCCAGCAAACCGGGACAGAGCACAGATACGCAGTATTTT

j_gene: TRBJ1-5
abundance: -
v_gene: TRBV3-1/TRBV3-2
d_gene: -
CDR3aa: CASSQESWGAGQPQHF
CDR3nt: TGTGCCAGCAGCCAAGAGTCCTGGGGCGCAGGTCAGCCCCAGCATTTT

j_gene: TRBJ2-5
abundance: few
v_gene: TRBV5-1
d_gene: TRBD2
CDR3aa: CASSSAGGPGETQYF
CDR3nt: TGCGCCAGCAGCTCAGCGGGGGGGCCGGGAGAGACCCAGTACTTC

j_gene: TRBJ2-7
abundance: -
v_gene: TRBV18
d_gene: TRBD1
CDR3aa: CASSRDRGPEQYF
CDR3nt: TGTGCCAGCTCACGGGACAGAGGACCCGAGCAGTACTTC

j_gene: TRBJ1-6
abundance: -
v_gene: TRBV6-2/TRBV6-3
d_gene: TRBD1
CDR3aa: CASSQTGRNSPLHF
CDR3nt: TGTGCCAGCAGCCAGACAGGGAGGAATTCACCCCTCCACTTT

j_gene: TRBJ2-3
abundance: -
v_gene: TRBV6-2/TRBV6-3
d_gene: -
CDR3aa: CASSYVGVSTDTQYF
CDR3nt: TGTGCCAGCAGTTACGTCGGGGTGAGCACAGATACGCAGTATTTT

j_gene: TRBJ2-7
abundance: few
v_gene: TRBV19
d_gene: -
CDR3aa: CASSNRMGSYEQYF
CDR3nt: TGTGCCAGTAGTAACAGAATGGGTTCCTACGAGCAGTACTTC

j_gene: TRBJ2-5
abundance: -
v_gene: TRBV5-4
d_gene: -
CDR3aa: CASTLGVEETQYF
CDR3nt: TGTGCCAGCACCTTAGGGGTAGAAGAGACCCAGTACTTC

j_gene: TRBJ1-1
abundance: -
v_gene: TRBV10-3
d_gene: TRBD1
CDR3aa: CAISPKTGGNTEAFF
CDR3nt: TGTGCCATCAGTCCGAAGACAGGGGGAAACACTGAAGCTTTCTTT

j_gene: TRBJ1-2
abundance: -
v_gene: TRBV6-5
d_gene: -
CDR3aa: CASRGGNGYTF
CDR3nt: TGTGCCAGCAGGGGGGGGAATGGCTACACCTTC

j_gene: TRBJ2-3
abundance: -
v_gene: TRBV5-4
d_gene: -
CDR3aa: CAIVSPGETQYF
CDR3nt: TGTGCCATCGTATCACCGGGGGAGACGCAGTATTTT

j_gene: TRBJ2-7
abundance: -
v_gene: TRBV6-5
d_gene: -
CDR3aa: CASSVRGNYEQYF
CDR3nt: TGTGCCAGCAGCGTTCGCGGCAACTACGAGCAGTACTTC

j_gene: TRBJ1-5
abundance: -
v_gene: TRBV5-4
d_gene: TRBD1
CDR3aa: CASSLEGQGAQPQHF
CDR3nt: TGTGCCAGCAGCTTGGAAGGACAGGGCGCTCAGCCCCAGCATTTT

j_gene: TRBJ1-1
abundance: few
v_gene: TRBV6-5
d_gene: -
CDR3aa: CASSYPGRNTEAFF
CDR3nt: TGTGCCAGCAGTTACCCCGGGAGGAACACTGAAGCTTTCTTT

j_gene: TRBJ1-3
abundance: -
v_gene: TRBV5-6
d_gene: -
CDR3aa: CASSFGHSGNTIYF
CDR3nt: TGTGCCAGCAGTTTTGGACATTCTGGAAACACCATATATTTT

j_gene: TRBJ2-3
abundance: medium-sized
v_gene: TRBV11-3
d_gene: -
CDR3aa: CASSLEGRDTQYF
CDR3nt: TGTGCCAGCAGCTTAGAGGGCAGAGATACGCAGTATTTT